The 19 T cell receptor beta chains below all came from one sample that was sequenced in a study of shared clonotypes between healthy human individuals. Profiling relied on immunoSEQ multiplex PCR, and the TCRdb table lists in-frame clones only, not all of them. The sample lists about 500,000 clones, 60% to 80% occurring once. The sequencing input was PBMCs. These TCRs come from a woman in her 40s in good health. Some clones in this sample may be carry-over from other donors' samples.

As regards this clone: A read error is possible here, since a much larger clone lies one base away. This CDR3 fails to terminate in the conserved phenylalanine or tryptophan, so it likely reflects a read error. Because the CDR3's place on the DNA is in doubt, the DNA is left out and the CDR3 is given as listed by TCRdb. CDR3 protein: CAWSMPAEPFAYL. The chain has TRBV30 and TRBJ2-7; the D call TRBD2 from the table was never checked on the DNA. Germline CDR1 reads GTSNPN; CDR2 reads SVGIG (reference sequence). The CDR3 is 13 amino acids long, termini counted.

CDR3 protein: CASSLTMTGSVGELFF. In nucleotides, the CDR3 is TGTGCCAGCAGTTTAACCATGACAGGGTCGGTCGGGGAGCTGTTTTTT. The chain employs TRBV28 and TRBJ2-2, with 7 positions matching TRBD1. The CDR3 covers 16 residues. The germline V gene encodes CDR1 MDHEN and CDR2 SYDVKM. Germline trimming cut 2 bases from V and 7 bases from J; bases unmatched to any gene: 10.

This sequence joins TRBV4-1 and TRBJ2-1; 7 positions agree with TRBD2. The CDR3 consists of 16 residues. The V and J ends lost 1 base and 6 bases, in that order; junction bases with no gene match: 9. CDR1 MGHRA and CDR2 YSYEKL come from the germline V gene. Here the CDR3 reads CASSQGRVAGPNEQFF. The CDR3 DNA reads TGCGCCAGCAGCCAAGGAAGGGTAGCGGGCCCCAATGAGCAGTTCTTC.

The V gene is TRBV30, the J gene TRBJ1-4, with D uncertain. There are 13 residues in the CDR3. Looked up from germline, CDR1 is GTSNPN and CDR2 is SVGIG (reference sequence). The V end lost 0 bases, the J end lost 3 bases, and 5 bases lay between the germline ends. CDR3 nucleotide sequence: TGTGCCTGGAGTGTAAATCCTAATGAAAAACTGTTTTTT. Its translation: CAWSVNPNEKLFF. Together with reference TRBV30 and TRBJ1-4, the CDR3 gives the full variable domain: SQTIHQWPATLVQPVGSPLSLECTVEGTSNPNLYWYRQAAGRGLQLLFYSVGIGQISSEVPQNLSASRPQDRQFILSSKKLLLSDSGFYLCAWSVNPNEKLFFGSGTQLSVL.

The chain combines TRBV11-2 with TRBJ2-5; D may be TRBD2 (6 bases). Germline CDR1 SGHAT, CDR2 FQNNGV. The V gene lost 5 bases and the J gene lost 5 bases, with 15 bases spanning the gap. This CDR3 region has 14 residues. This CDR3 reads CASSPTLARETQYF. CDR3 in DNA: TGTGCCAGCAGCCCCACGCTAGCGAGGGAGACCCAGTACTTC. Looking up the rest from reference TRBV11-2 and TRBJ2-5 gives the full variable domain: EAGVAQSPRYKIIEKRQSVAFWCNPISGHATLYWYQQILGQGPKLLIQFQNNGVVDDSQLPKDRFSAERLKGVDSTLKIQPAKLEDSAVYLCASSPTLARETQYFGPGTRLLVL.

V usage is TRBV27 and J usage is TRBJ2-7; 8 bases map to TRBD2. After removal of 7 bases from V and 5 bases from J, the junction contained 25 bases not matched to a gene. Per the germline V gene, CDR1 is MNHEY and CDR2 is SMNVEV (reference sequence). This CDR3 comprises 19 residues. The CDR3: CASTRRGGRGEAGGNEQYF. In nucleotides, the CDR3 is TGTGCCAGCACAAGGAGGGGGGGCAGGGGAGAGGCGGGAGGCAACGAGCAGTACTTC.

The rearrangement uses TRBV15 and TRBJ1-5; D uncertain. CDR3 size: 16 residues. Germline CDR1 is LNHNV and CDR2 is YYDKDF (reference sequence). The V end lost 1 base, the J end lost 0 bases, and 10 bases lay between the germline ends. CDR3 amino acids: CATSRAGGVSNQPQHF. CDR3 bases: TGTGCCACCAGCAGAGCAGGCGGGGTTAGCAATCAGCCCCAGCATTTT.

On this clone: This likely reflects a read error, since a far larger clone is one base away. The chain has TRBV5-6 and TRBJ2-6, with a tentative D call TRBD1 (6 bases). The germline gives CDR1 SGHDT, CDR2 YYEEEE. The CDR3 is made up of 17 amino acids. CDR3 nucleotides: TGTGCCAGCAGCCCGGGACACCTAAGCTCTGGGGCCAACGCCCTGACTTTC. Its translation is CASSPGHLSSGANALTF.

This clone appeared a single time. The chain recombines TRBV28 with TRBJ2-1; D perhaps matches TRBD1 (6 bases). Deletions cut 2 bases from V and 5 bases from J, with 10 bases between. Germline CDR1 reads MDHEN; CDR2 reads SYDVKM. The CDR3 consists of 14 residues. The CDR3 bases are TGTGCCAGCAGTTTACTACAGGGTAACAATGAGCAGTTCTTC. This encodes CASSLLQGNNEQFF.

The genes are TRBV19 and TRBJ2-3, with no clear D. Germline V gene lookup returns CDR1 LNHDA and CDR2 SQIVND (reference sequence). The CDR3 covers 12 residues. V was clipped by 6 bases and J by 0 bases, with 4 bases between them. The CDR3 nucleotides read TGTGCCAGTAGCCCTAGCACAGATACGCAGTATTTT. It is translated as CASSPSTDTQYF.

The J gene is TRBJ2-1, the V gene TRBV7-9; D possibly uses TRBD1 or TRBD2 (5 bases each). The CDR3 extends over 15 amino acids. CDR1 SEHNR and CDR2 FQNEAQ come from the germline V gene (reference sequence). V was cut by 1 base and J by 0 bases, with 7 bases left in between. CDR3 coding DNA: TGTGCCAGCAGCTTAGTCGGGGCCTCCTACAATGAGCAGTTCTTC. Amino acid sequence: CASSLVGASYNEQFF.

CDR3 region: CASSRYQETQYF. The CDR3 DNA reads TGTGCCAGCAGCCGGTACCAAGAGACCCAGTACTTC. This chain links TRBV7-9 with TRBJ2-5; D call uncertain. The V end was cut by 5 bases, the J end by 0 bases, with 4 bases between. CDR1 is SEHNR and CDR2 is FQNEAQ in the germline V gene (reference sequence). The CDR3 sequence is 12 residues long.

This clone has only one observation. This chain uses TRBV7-9 with TRBJ2-1, with D tentatively TRBD1 (6 bases). With 5 bases removed from V and 9 bases from J, the gap between germline ends came to 14 bases. This CDR3 is built from 13 residues. Per germline, CDR1 SEHNR and CDR2 FQNEAQ (reference sequence). In DNA, the CDR3 is TGTGCCAGCAGCCCAACAGGGTATAGTGAGCAGTTCTTC. Translated, it gives CASSPTGYSEQFF.

The chain links TRBV13 to TRBJ1-4; 7 nucleotides line up with TRBD1. Trimming removed 5 bases from V and 4 bases from J; junction bases left unmatched: 10. This CDR3 region has 16 residues. The germline V gene encodes CDR1 PRHDT and CDR2 FYEKMQ (reference sequence). This CDR3 is CASSRPTGARNEKLFF. Here the CDR3 DNA reads TGTGCCAGCAGCCGCCCAACAGGGGCCCGTAATGAAAAACTGTTTTTT.

This chain connects TRBV6-5 to TRBJ1-1, with D perhaps matching TRBD1 (5 bases). The CDR3 is made up of 12 amino acids. CDR1 and CDR2 from the germline V gene are MNHEY and SVGAGI. Trimming took 4 bases from V and 5 from J, leaving 8 bases between them. CDR3 amino acids: CASSSRGTEAFF. The CDR3 nucleotides read TGTGCCAGCAGTTCCCGGGGGACTGAAGCTTTCTTT.

This clone was counted once. The chain carries TRBV10-3 and TRBJ2-3; no firm D call. The V gene's germline CDR1 is ENHRY and CDR2 SYGVKD. The CDR3 extends over 14 amino acids. Trimming cost V 2 bases and J 4 bases, with 10 bases left between them. CDR3 sequence: CAISEAALADTQYF. CDR3 sequence (DNA): TGTGCCATCAGTGAGGCAGCCCTCGCAGATACGCAGTATTTT.

Only one count was recorded for this clone. This rearrangement joins TRBV9 to TRBJ2-5; D perhaps matches TRBD2 (7 bases). The DNA end favors TRBJ2-7, so the J call may be wrong. Germline CDR1 SGDLS, CDR2 YYNGEE. The CDR3 has 15 amino acids. The CDR3, as DNA: TGTGCCAGCAACCCTGGGGGCGGGAGCACCTACGAGCAGTACTTC. This codes for CASNPGGGSTYEQYF.

About this clone itself: A read error is likely here: a far larger clone is one base away. J is TRBJ1-3 and V is TRBV2; D not certain. From germline, CDR1 is SNHLY and CDR2 FYNNEI. This CDR3 has 14 amino acids. The CDR3: CASRLGASGSTIYF. The CDR3 region has the DNA TGTGCCAGCAGGCTTGGAGCATCTGGAAGCACCATATATTTT.

The V call is TRBV5-1, the J call TRBJ2-2; 8 bases align to TRBD2. The CDR3 is 14 residues long. The V segment lost 3 bases and the J segment 5 bases; nucleotides outside the gene matches: 3. The germline V gene encodes CDR1 SGHRS and CDR2 YFSETQ. The CDR3 DNA reads TGCGCCAGCAGCTCCGGGACTAGTACCGGGGAGCTGTTTTTT. It specifies CASSSGTSTGELFF.